These T cell receptor beta chains were read from a single sample in a study of Graves' ophthalmopathy and Graves' hyperthyroidism. TCRdb processed the multiplex PCR reads anew with MiXCR; each CDR3 protein has one entry. The data show roughly 380,000 distinct CDR3 sequences, 15% seen once. Sequencing used peripheral blood. These receptors were obtained from a young woman with stable Graves' hyperthyroidism. The CDR3 runs from the conserved cysteine through the conserved F or W. D genes are given only for firm matches. Clone size is not always given. Where it is, it says once, few, many or a class for expanded clones.

V gene	J gene	D gene	CDR3 length	clone size	CDR3 DNA	CDR3 protein
TRBV7-6	TRBJ1-1	-	13	many	TGTGCCAGCAGCCTTCAAGGGACTTTGGGGGCTTTCTTT	CASSLQGTLGAFF
TRBV20-1	TRBJ1-5	TRBD1	15	many	TGCAGTGCTTCCCAGGGAGGGGGCGGCAATCAGCCCCAGCATTTT	CSASQGGGGNQPQHF
TRBV2	TRBJ1-1	-	13	many	TGTGCCAGCAGTGCTAGACAGAACACTGAAGCTTTCTTT	CASSARQNTEAFF
TRBV18	TRBJ1-4	TRBD1	14	-	TGTGCCAGCTCAGAAGACAGGGGTAATGAAAAACTGTTTTTT	CASSEDRGNEKLFF
TRBV11-1	TRBJ1-3	TRBD1	15	-	TGTGCCAGCAGCGGCCCGGGACAGATTGGAAACACCATATATTTT	CASSGPGQIGNTIYF
TRBV6-5	TRBJ1-1	TRBD1	15	many	TGTGCCAGCAGTTCACAGGGGGCGAGAGAAACTGAAGCTTTCTTT	CASSSQGARETEAFF
TRBV18	TRBJ2-5	TRBD1	12	many	TGTGCCAGCAGTCCGGGACAGGAGACCCAGTACTTC	CASSPGQETQYF
TRBV20-1	TRBJ2-7	-	13	many	TGCAGTGCTAGTAACCCGAAGGTCCTCGAGCAGTACTTC	CSASNPKVLEQYF
TRBV6-1	TRBJ1-2	-	16	-	TGTGCCAGCATCCCCTCGGGGCGGGGGGCTCACGGTGGCTACACCTTC	CASIPSGRGAHGGYTF
TRBV11-2	TRBJ2-7	TRBD1	13	-	TGTGCCAGCCGGGACAGAGAGCCCTACGAGCAGTACTTC	CASRDREPYEQYF
TRBV9	TRBJ2-7	-	14	many	TGTGCCAGCAGCGGACATACAGGAAAATACGAGCAGTACTTC	CASSGHTGKYEQYF
TRBV12-3/TRBV12-4	TRBJ1-5	-	13	once	TGTGCCAGCATGAACCAAGCGGGTCAGCCCCAGCATTTT	CASMNQAGQPQHF
TRBV24-1	TRBJ2-7	-	15	many	TGTGCCACCAGTGGTCCGGGAACAGGACCTTACGAGCAGTACTTC	CATSGPGTGPYEQYF
TRBV7-2	TRBJ2-5	TRBD2	14	-	TGTGCCAGCAGCCGAAGCGGGGACGGCGAGACCCAGTACTTC	CASSRSGDGETQYF
TRBV14	TRBJ2-7	TRBD1	16	-	TGTGCCAGCAGTCGGAGACCGGGACAGGGGGCTTACGAGCAGTACTTC	CASSRRPGQGAYEQYF
TRBV6-2/TRBV6-3	TRBJ1-3	TRBD1	15	many	TGTGCCAGCAGACTCACCGGGACAGGGAGCAACACCATATATTTT	CASRLTGTGSNTIYF
TRBV6-2/TRBV6-3	TRBJ2-2	-	15	many	TGTGCCAGCAGCCCTTTCGGGACAAATACCGGGGAGCTGTTTTTT	CASSPFGTNTGELFF